The clone carrying this T cell receptor (beta chain) came up a few times. Its cognate antigen is unknown. The entry originates in a study of blood T cells in healthy people across ages. The study, taken as a whole, reports: Percentage of naive T cells showed a strong correlation with TCR beta diversity.

A J-beta primer mix and a sample-barcoded 5' primer were used in a second PCR of roughly 6 to 11 cycles. TCRdb reprocessed the 5' RACE reads via MiXCR and lists one record per CDR3 protein. The sample includes over a million distinct CDR3 sequences, 35% to 55% of them seen just once. The CDR3 extends over 15 amino acids. V trimming: 3 bases; J trimming: 7 bases; junction bases outside the gene matches: 10. Germline-derived CDR1 and CDR2 are SGDLS and YYNGEE. The origin of this receptor is a woman aged 55-69 years in good health. Sequencing was carried out using blood. This chain links TRBV9 with TRBJ2-4, with TRBD2 identical over 7 bases. CDR3 residues: CASSEAPWGGNIQYF. CDR3 nucleotide sequence: TGTGCCAGCAGCGAGGCCCCTTGGGGGGGGAACATTCAGTACTTC.